This T cell receptor beta chain was retrieved from a study of OX40 agonist ivuxolimab in advanced cancers. Profiled with immunoSEQ multiplex PCR; TCRdb holds only in-frame clones, not every one. The sample shows 100,000 or so clones, more than 85% of them seen only once. The V and J ends lost 0 bases and 2 bases respectively, with 7 bases between them. Per the germline V gene, CDR1 is GTSNPN and CDR2 is SVGIG (reference sequence). This CDR3 region has 13 residues. The receptor's source is an adult with an advanced solid tumor such as melanoma, head and neck, liver or kidney cancer. V is TRBV30 and J is TRBJ1-2; no reliable D call. The material sequenced was CD4+ or CD8+ T cells sorted from blood, taken in a trial of the OX40 agonist ivuxolimab. The CDR3 loop reads CAWSVATNYGYTF. In DNA form, the CDR3 reads TGTGCCTGGAGTGTAGCAACAAACTATGGCTACACCTTC.